The 28 T cell receptor beta chains given below trace back to one sample, sequenced in a study of T cell clusters in autoimmune cytopenias. TRB was amplified by touch-down multiplex PCR, primer pools A and B combined. TCRdb re-called the multiplex PCR reads and catalogs CDR3 proteins one per entry, DNA excluded. Its table lists about 4,800 distinct CDR3 sequences. Tens of thousands of genome equivalents of blood DNA were amplified for TRB. The sample also formed part of further work on T cell repertoires in aging, cancer and after chemotherapy.

Sequencing was performed on peripheral blood. Source of these receptors: a human donor in good health.

CDR3 in amino acids: CASSRQNPYGYTF. The genes are TRBV28 and TRBJ1-2; as DNA is missing, the TRBD1 call by TCRdb cannot be tested. Germline V gene data show CDR1 as MDHEN and CDR2 as SYDVKM. The CDR3 is made up of 13 amino acids.

By frequency, this clonotype is medium-sized. The chain is built from TRBV19 and TRBJ2-3; there is no DNA to check the TCRdb D call of TRBD2. This CDR3 is 15 amino acids long. Germline V CDR1 and CDR2: LNHDA, SQIVND (reference sequence). The CDR3 sequence is CASTSLAGVADTQYF. Using reference TRBV19 and TRBJ2-3 for the parts outside the CDR3, the full variable domain is DGGITQSPKYLFRKEGQNVTLSCEQNLNHDAMYWYRQDPGQGLRLIYYSQIVNDFQKGDIAEGYSVSREKKESFPLTVTSAQKNPTAFYLCASTSLAGVADTQYFGPGTRLTVL.

This clonotype counts as medium-sized by frequency. V and J are TRBV30 and TRBJ1-1; absent DNA, TCRdb's TRBD1 call cannot be checked. CDR1 is GTSNPN, CDR2 SVGIG, per germline (reference sequence). The CDR3 is 12 amino acids. CDR3 loop: CAWGQGATEAFF.

By frequency, this clonotype registers medium-sized. The chain is built from TRBV6-4 and TRBJ2-1; as DNA is missing, the TRBD2 call by TCRdb cannot be tested. Germline values: CDR1 MRHNA, CDR2 SNTAGT. The CDR3 consists of 17 residues. This chain's CDR3 is CASSDSTSGGDYNEQFF.

This clonotype ranks as medium-sized in terms of frequency. V and J are TRBV6-5 and TRBJ2-2; the TRBD1 assignment by TCRdb is unverifiable without DNA. The CDR3 loop spans 17 amino acids. Per the germline V gene, CDR1 is MNHEY and CDR2 is SVGAGI. This CDR3 reads CASSYSILGGYAGELFF.

This clonotype is identified as medium-sized from frequency. The gene calls are TRBV19 and TRBJ1-1. The CDR3 length is 15 residues. Germline CDR1 LNHDA, CDR2 SQIVND (reference sequence). CDR3 sequence reads: CASASRLFLDTEAFF.

By frequency, this clonotype is medium-sized. The chain uses TRBV24-1 and TRBJ1-2; the D call from TCRdb, TRBD1, cannot be confirmed without DNA. CDR1 and CDR2 (germline): KGHDR, SFDVKD. CDR3 length: 12 amino acids. This chain's CDR3 is CATTGGDDGYTF.

This clonotype is deemed medium-sized by its frequency. The CDR3 sequence: CASSSRRGGTDTQYF. V and J are TRBV7-2 and TRBJ2-3; TCRdb's assignment of TRBD1 cannot be checked, as there is no DNA. The CDR3 runs to 15 residues. CDR1 is SGHTA and CDR2 is FQGNSA in the germline V gene.

The V call is TRBV2, the J call TRBJ1-1; the TCRdb call, TRBD1, lacks DNA for checking. Germline CDR1 reads SNHLY; CDR2 reads FYNNEI. The CDR3 is 14 residues long. CDR3 in amino acids: CASSEGGRNTEAFF.

This clonotype is identified as medium-sized from frequency. The gene calls are TRBV27 and TRBJ1-1; TCRdb lists TRBD1, though no DNA is available to test this call. Per germline, CDR1 MNHEY and CDR2 SMNVEV (reference sequence). This CDR3 is built from 15 residues. The CDR3 reads CASSPWTGPRTEAFF.

The chain employs TRBV19 and TRBJ2-7; TCRdb reports TRBD1, a call that lacks DNA to check it against. There are 15 residues in the CDR3. Germline CDR1 and CDR2: LNHDA and SQIVND (reference sequence). The CDR3 sequence is CASSMAGTANYEQYF. The complete variable domain, with remaining parts taken from reference TRBV19 and TRBJ2-7, reads DGGITQSPKYLFRKEGQNVTLSCEQNLNHDAMYWYRQDPGQGLRLIYYSQIVNDFQKGDIAEGYSVSREKKESFPLTVTSAQKNPTAFYLCASSMAGTANYEQYFGPGTRLTVT.

The chain is built from TRBV14 and TRBJ2-7; TCRdb names TRBD2, which stays unverified in the absence of DNA. Germline V gene sequence: CDR1 SGHDN, CDR2 FVKESK. This CDR3 spans 15 amino acids. The CDR3 here is CASSQELAGKYEQYF.

This clonotype is called medium-sized (0.01 to 0.1%) based on its frequency. CDR3 loop: CASSYSRDRVDTQYF. The rearrangement uses TRBV6-5 and TRBJ2-3; TCRdb calls TRBD1, which cannot be checked without DNA. Germline CDR1 reads MNHEY; CDR2 reads SVGAGI. The CDR3 runs 15 residues.

V is TRBV24-1 and J is TRBJ2-1; TCRdb picks TRBD2, but there is no DNA to check that call. The germline V gene has CDR1 KGHDR and CDR2 SFDVKD. The CDR3 has 15 amino acids. This CDR3 is CATSDQRARLNEQFF.

V is TRBV25-1 and J is TRBJ2-3; as DNA is missing, the TRBD1 call by TCRdb cannot be tested. Germline V gene data show CDR1 as MGHDK and CDR2 as SYGVNS. The CDR3 spans 14 residues. CDR3 loop: CASSPDRVADTQYF.

By frequency, this clonotype is medium-sized. V gene TRBV10-3 combines with J gene TRBJ2-3; TCRdb lists TRBD2, though no DNA is available to test this call. In germline, CDR1 is ENHRY, CDR2 SYGVKD. The CDR3 has 13 residues. CDR3 residues: CAITGGNADTQYF.

J is TRBJ1-1 and V is TRBV7-9; the TCRdb D gene call, TRBD1, has no DNA to confirm it. The CDR3 has 18 amino acids. CDR1 and CDR2 from the germline V gene are SEHNR and FQNEAQ (reference sequence). This CDR3 reads CASSFPRGENVRNTEAFF.

The V gene is TRBV12-3 or TRBV12-4, the J gene TRBJ2-3; the D call from TCRdb, TRBD1, cannot be confirmed without DNA. The CDR3 is made up of 15 amino acids. CDR3 sequence: CASSSPGGDTDTQYF.

This clonotype ranks as large in terms of frequency. The genes are TRBV6-5 and TRBJ2-3. The CDR3 has 13 residues. Germline V gene lookup returns CDR1 MNHEY and CDR2 SVGAGI. The CDR3 protein is CASSYGDTDTQYF.

The CDR3 spells CSARGVFGEDSGPQETQYF. The chain is built from TRBV20-1 and TRBJ2-5; the TRBD1 assignment by TCRdb is unverifiable without DNA. The CDR3 spans 19 residues. CDR1 is DFQATT, CDR2 SNEGSKA, per germline (reference sequence).

This clonotype shows up as medium-sized by frequency. The rearrangement uses TRBV5-1 and TRBJ2-6; the TCRdb call, TRBD1, lacks DNA for checking. Germline V gene lookup returns CDR1 SGHRS and CDR2 YFSETQ. The CDR3 is 19 residues long. CDR3: CASSLDYKDRNSGANVLTF.

The chain recombines TRBV19 with TRBJ2-2. The V gene's germline CDR1 is LNHDA and CDR2 SQIVND (reference sequence). The CDR3 consists of 14 residues. CDR3 protein: CASSIPPATGELFF. The full variable domain, its missing parts supplied by reference TRBV19 and TRBJ2-2, is DGGITQSPKYLFRKEGQNVTLSCEQNLNHDAMYWYRQDPGQGLRLIYYSQIVNDFQKGDIAEGYSVSREKKESFPLTVTSAQKNPTAFYLCASSIPPATGELFFGEGSRLTVL.

The rearrangement links TRBV7-9 to TRBJ2-5; the TCRdb call, TRBD2, lacks DNA for checking. The CDR3 runs 15 residues. CDR1 is SEHNR and CDR2 is FQNEAQ in the germline V gene (reference sequence). The CDR3 sequence is CASSSGTSGTGTQYF. Full variable domain (rest looked up from reference TRBV7-9 and TRBJ2-5): DTGVSQNPRHKITKRGQNVTFRCDPISEHNRLYWYRQTLGQGPEFLTYFQNEAQLEKSRLLSDRFSAERPKGSFSTLEIQRTEQGDSAMYLCASSSGTSGTGTQYFGPGTRLLVL.

In terms of frequency, this clonotype is medium-sized. The chain has TRBV5-6 and TRBJ1-1. Per germline, CDR1 SGHDT and CDR2 YYEEEE. The CDR3 is made up of 12 amino acids. The CDR3 region is CASSLILTEAFF.

Frequency places this clonotype as medium-sized. This rearrangement joins TRBV27 to TRBJ2-2; TCRdb reports TRBD1, a call that lacks DNA to check it against. This CDR3 is 13 amino acids long. Germline CDR1 MNHEY, CDR2 SMNVEV (reference sequence). CDR3 sequence reads: CASSTQGSGELFF.

This chain links TRBV28 with TRBJ1-5; TCRdb names TRBD1, which stays unverified in the absence of DNA. The CDR3 covers 15 residues. Germline CDR1 is MDHEN and CDR2 is SYDVKM. The CDR3 protein is CASSLTGGAGQPQHF.

This clonotype is identified as medium-sized from frequency. The chain recombines TRBV6-2 or TRBV6-3 with TRBJ2-7. CDR1 is MNHEY and CDR2 is SVGEGT in the germline V gene. This CDR3 has 11 amino acids. The CDR3 here is CASSGSYEQYF.

The genes are TRBV5-4 and TRBJ1-1; with no DNA, the TCRdb D assignment of TRBD1 cannot be verified. The CDR3 extends over 17 amino acids. In germline, CDR1 is SGHNT, CDR2 YYREEE (reference sequence). The CDR3 loop reads CASSLGQGWPMNTEAFF.